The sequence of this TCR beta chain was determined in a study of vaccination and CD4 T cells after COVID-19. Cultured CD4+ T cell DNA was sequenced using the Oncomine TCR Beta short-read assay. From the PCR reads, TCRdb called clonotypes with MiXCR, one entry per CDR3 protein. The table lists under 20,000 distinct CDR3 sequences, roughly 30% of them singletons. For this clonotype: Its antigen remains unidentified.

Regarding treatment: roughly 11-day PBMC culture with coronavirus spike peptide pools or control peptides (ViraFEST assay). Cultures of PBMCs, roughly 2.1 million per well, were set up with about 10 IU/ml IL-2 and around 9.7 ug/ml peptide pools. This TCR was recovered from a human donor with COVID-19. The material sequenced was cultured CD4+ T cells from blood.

CDR3 sequence (DNA): TGTGCCAGCAGTTACTCACTAGCGGGGGGTCAGGAGACCCAGTACTTC. Its translation: CASSYSLAGGQETQYF. The chain combines TRBV6-5 with TRBJ2-5; 12 nucleotides align to TRBD2. V gave up 0 bases and J gave up 5 bases; unmatched junction bases: 4. CDR3 length equals 16 residues. The germline CDR1 and CDR2 sequences are MNHEY and SVGAGI.